This T cell receptor (beta chain) was sequenced during a study of vaccination and CD4 T cells after COVID-19. Trimming took off 0 bases at V and 1 base at J, with 9 bases between the two ends. The germline V gene has CDR1 DFQATT and CDR2 SNEGSKA (reference sequence). The CDR3 runs 14 residues. Comment on this clonotype: Its cognate antigen is unknown.

With the Oncomine TCR Beta short-read assay, DNA from cultured CD4+ T cells was sequenced. TCRdb passed the PCR reads through MiXCR, listing each CDR3 protein once. This sample has some 9,000 distinct CDR3 sequences; approximately 71% occur once, and the top ten carry 7.5% to 9.5%. As for treatment: 10-day PBMC culture with coronavirus spike peptide pools or control peptides (ViraFEST assay). The specimen was CD4+ T cells from blood, cultured in vitro, collected before SARS-CoV-2 vaccination. The clonotype was recovered from a human donor who had recovered from COVID-19. V and J are TRBV20-1 and TRBJ1-1, with TRBD1 as a possible D gene (6 bases). CDR3 sequence reads: CSAREGRGNTEAFF. As DNA, the CDR3 is TGCAGTGCTAGAGAGGGCAGGGGGAACACTGAAGCTTTCTTT.